The rows below give T cell receptor beta chains drawn from one sample of a study of blood T cells in healthy people across ages. TCRdb independently ran MiXCR on the 5' RACE reads; one entry per CDR3 protein. The repertoire includes fewer than 1,000,000 distinct CDR3 sequences, around 43% of them detected once, and about 19% sits in the top ten. Sample: blood. The receptors come from a man between 60 and 70 years old in good health. CDR3s include the opening cysteine and the closing phenylalanine or tryptophan. A D gene is named only where the DNA matches it firmly. Size is stated for part of the rows, as once, few or many counts, or as a class when the clone is expanded.

d_gene,len,abundance,v_gene,j_gene,CDR3nt,CDR3aa
TRBD2,16,few,TRBV24-1,TRBJ2-1,TGTGCCACCAGTGACCCGAGCGGGGGACAAAAGAGGGAGCAGTTCTTC,CATSDPSGGQKREQFF
-,13,few,TRBV21-1,TRBJ2-7,TGTGCCAGCCCTCAGGGAGCGTACTACGAGCAGTACTTC,CASPQGAYYEQYF
-,13,few,TRBV12-3/TRBV12-4,TRBJ2-3,TGTGCCAGCAGTGAACCAATGACAGATACGCAGTATTTT,CASSEPMTDTQYF
TRBD2,16,-,TRBV3-1,TRBJ2-1,TGTGCCAGCAGCCAAGAACGGGACTATCCCTACAATGAGCAGTTCTTC,CASSQERDYPYNEQFF
TRBD2,12,-,TRBV20-1,TRBJ2-1,TGCAGTGTTATTAGGCGGGGGAATGAGCAGTTCTTC,CSVIRRGNEQFF
-,15,-,TRBV6-2/TRBV6-3,TRBJ2-2,TGTGCCAGCACCAGAGGCAGGGGTAACACCGGGGAGCTGTTTTTT,CASTRGRGNTGELFF
TRBD1,19,few,TRBV3-1,TRBJ1-2,TGTGCCAGCAGGCAGATCGACCCTGGACAGGGTTTGTTGAACTATGGCTACACCTTC,CASRQIDPGQGLLNYGYTF
TRBD1,16,few,TRBV12-3/TRBV12-4,TRBJ1-1,TGTGCCAGCAGACCTCAGGGGGCGAGAGTGAACACTGAAGCTTTCTTT,CASRPQGARVNTEAFF
-,15,few,TRBV6-1,TRBJ2-3,TGTGCCAGCAGTGAAAATATGGTCTCAACAGATACGCAGTATTTT,CASSENMVSTDTQYF
TRBD1,14,few,TRBV29-1,TRBJ1-2,TGCAGCGTTGACCAACGACAGGGAAACTATGGCTACACCTTC,CSVDQRQGNYGYTF
TRBD2,15,-,TRBV2,TRBJ2-5,TGTGCCAGCAGCACTGGACTAGCGGGGACAGAGACCCAGTACTTC,CASSTGLAGTETQYF
-,15,-,TRBV11-3,TRBJ1-1,TGTGCCAGCAGCTTAGTTCAGAACTCTTTTTCTGAAGCTTTCTTT,CASSLVQNSFSEAFF
-,14,-,TRBV7-6,TRBJ1-5,TGTGCCAGCAGCGTAGCGACGGTCAGTCAGCCCCAGCATTTT,CASSVATVSQPQHF
-,16,-,TRBV7-6,TRBJ2-1,TGTGCCAGCAGCTTAGATTGGGACGGGGCCTACAATGAGCAGTTCTTC,CASSLDWDGAYNEQFF
-,14,few,TRBV20-1,TRBJ2-7,TGCAGTGCCGATGGGGGCTACGAGATCTACGAGCAGTACTTC,CSADGGYEIYEQYF
TRBD1,17,-,TRBV25-1,TRBJ1-4,TGTGCCAGCAGTGATCAGGGGGGCGACTGGACTAATGAAAAACTGTTTTTT,CASSDQGGDWTNEKLFF
-,14,-,TRBV20-1,TRBJ2-5,TGCAGTGCTAAGGAGGGGGCGCCAGGGGAGACCCAGTACTTC,CSAKEGAPGETQYF
TRBD2,17,-,TRBV9,TRBJ2-1,TGTGCCAGCAGCTTGCTAGCGGGGGGCCACTCCTACAATGAGCAGTTCTTC,CASSLLAGGHSYNEQFF
TRBD1,16,once,TRBV3-1,TRBJ1-2,TGTGCCAGCAGCCAAGTCAGGACAGGGGGCGCCTATGGCTACACCTTC,CASSQVRTGGAYGYTF
-,13,-,TRBV12-3/TRBV12-4,TRBJ1-5,TGTGCCAGCAGTTTAACAGGTACCCGGCCCCAGCATTTT,CASSLTGTRPQHF
-,13,few,TRBV3-1,TRBJ1-2,TGTGCCAGCAGTCATCCGGGAACCTATGGCTACACCTTC,CASSHPGTYGYTF
-,14,-,TRBV6-2/TRBV6-3,TRBJ2-3,TGTGCCAGCACCTCTCATATGGCCACAGATACGCAGTATTTT,CASTSHMATDTQYF
-,11,few,TRBV20-1,TRBJ1-1,TGCAGTGCCATTTTTACGACTGAAGCTTTCTTT,CSAIFTTEAFF
TRBD2,14,-,TRBV5-6,TRBJ2-3,TGTGCCAGCAAAGCGGGGGTTCGCTCAGATACGCAGTATTTT,CASKAGVRSDTQYF
TRBD1,14,once,TRBV7-2,TRBJ2-5,TGTGCCAGCAGCGTAGGACAGGGGTTCGATGAGCAGTACTTC,CASSVGQGFDEQYF
-,14,few,TRBV5-6,TRBJ1-2,TGTGCCAGCAGCAACCCCGACACAAACTATGGCTACACCTTC,CASSNPDTNYGYTF
TRBD2,14,-,TRBV10-3,TRBJ2-1,TGTGCCATCCGGGACAGCGGGGGGGGGAATGAGCAGTTCTTC,CAIRDSGGGNEQFF
-,14,-,TRBV10-2,TRBJ2-3,TGCGCCAGCAGTGAGGGGGGGTCCACAGATACGCAGTATTTT,CASSEGGSTDTQYF
-,16,-,TRBV7-2,TRBJ2-1,TGTGCCAGCAGCTTAGGGGTGTTGGGGGTCTACAATGAGCAGTTCTTC,CASSLGVLGVYNEQFF
-,13,once,TRBV3-1,TRBJ2-1,TGTGCCAGCAGCCAAGATTTGGCGCCAAGGGAGTTCTTC,CASSQDLAPREFF
TRBD2,14,-,TRBV20-1,TRBJ2-7,TGCAGTGCTAGGCCCGGGACTAGCTCCTACGAGCAGTACTTC,CSARPGTSSYEQYF
-,12,-,TRBV28,TRBJ1-2,TGTGCCAGCAGAATCAGGGAGGGTGGCTACACCTTC,CASRIREGGYTF
TRBD2,15,many,TRBV20-1,TRBJ2-1,TGCAGTGCTAGGCGACTAGCGGGAGACGACAATGAGCAGTTCTTC,CSARRLAGDDNEQFF
-,14,-,TRBV5-4,TRBJ1-2,TGTGCCAGCAGCTCCCAGGTGGCCCGGTATGGCTACACCTTC,CASSSQVARYGYTF
TRBD1,15,-,TRBV6-1,TRBJ2-5,TGTGCCAGCAGTATGGGGACAGGGGTTGGAGAGACCCAGTACTTC,CASSMGTGVGETQYF
TRBD1,16,-,TRBV18,TRBJ2-7,TGTGCCAGCTCACAAAGCTCGGACAGGGGGCTGCAAGAGCAGTACTTC,CASSQSSDRGLQEQYF
-,14,-,TRBV7-9,TRBJ2-5,TGTGCCAGCAGCGTAGAGACGGGAAGAGAGACCCAGTACTTC,CASSVETGRETQYF
-,15,-,TRBV5-1,TRBJ2-1,TGCGCCAGCAGCTTTCACGGCGGCTCCTACAATGAGCAGTTCTTC,CASSFHGGSYNEQFF
TRBD1,16,-,TRBV5-1,TRBJ2-1,TGCGCCAGCAGCTTGGTCCGGGACAGGGGATACAATGAGCAGTTCTTC,CASSLVRDRGYNEQFF
-,13,-,TRBV12-3/TRBV12-4,TRBJ1-2,TGTGCCATGCGGCGGGGACCCAACTATGGCTACACCTTC,CAMRRGPNYGYTF
-,14,-,TRBV7-2,TRBJ2-6,TGTGCCAGCAGCGGGTGGACGGTGGCCAACGTCCTGACTTTC,CASSGWTVANVLTF
TRBD2,15,-,TRBV6-6,TRBJ2-7,TGTACCAGCAGTTACACTAGCGGGTTGGACTACGAGCAGTACTTC,CTSSYTSGLDYEQYF
TRBD2,14,few,TRBV10-3,TRBJ2-4,TGTGCCACGACATGGACTAGCGGGGGTTGGGAGCAGTACTTC,CATTWTSGGWEQYF
TRBD1,17,-,TRBV6-4,TRBJ2-7,TGTGCCAGCAGTGACCCGATCCGGGACAGGGAAACCTACGAGCAGTACTTC,CASSDPIRDRETYEQYF
-,13,-,TRBV10-1,TRBJ2-5,TGCGCCAGCAGTGAGGGGACCTCGTGTGAGCAGTACTTC,CASSEGTSCEQYF
-,14,-,TRBV6-6,TRBJ1-2,TGTGCCAGCAGTAATCGACCGGTAAACTATGGCTACACCTTC,CASSNRPVNYGYTF
-,15,few,TRBV4-3,TRBJ2-5,TGCGCCAGCAGCCAAACCAGGTTCGGCGGGGAGACCCAGTACTTC,CASSQTRFGGETQYF
TRBD2,15,-,TRBV20-1,TRBJ2-7,TGCAGTGCTTCCCCCGGGCTAGCGGGAGGCCCGGAGCAGTACTTC,CSASPGLAGGPEQYF
-,14,-,TRBV6-2/TRBV6-3,TRBJ2-1,TGTGCCAGCAATCGGGCAAGCTCCTACAATGAGCAGTTCTTC,CASNRASSYNEQFF
-,15,-,TRBV28,TRBJ1-4,TGTGCCAGCTGCGCTTGGGGACCCTCCAATGAAAAACTGTTTTTT,CASCAWGPSNEKLFF
-,15,-,TRBV12-3/TRBV12-4,TRBJ2-3,TGTGCCTGCAGTTTATCCAAGGGGAGCACAGATACGCAGTATTTT,CACSLSKGSTDTQYF